This is a list of T cell receptor beta chains from one sample in a study of long-term antiretroviral therapy in people with HIV. The protocol was immunoSEQ multiplex PCR, while the TCRdb copy is restricted to in-frame clones and leaves out a portion. The profile shows about 28,000 clones, approximately 95% of them singletons. This specimen was unsorted PBMCs, taken 5.3 years after starting antiretroviral therapy. These receptors were taken from a man aged 50 or older with HIV. CDR3s include the opening cysteine and the closing phenylalanine or tryptophan. A D gene is named only where the DNA matches it firmly.

>TRBD1|TRBJ1-1|TRBV19
TGTGCCAGTAGTAGGACAGGCATGAACACTGAAGCTTTCTTT
CASSRTGMNTEAFF
>-|TRBJ2-7|TRBV5-4
TGTGCCAGCAGCGTGGGGGGAACTCCCTACGAGCAGTACTTC
CASSVGGTPYEQYF
>-|TRBJ1-1|TRBV5-1
TGCGCCAGCAGCTTGGGACAGCACACTGAAGCTTTCTTT
CASSLGQHTEAFF
>-|TRBJ1-3|TRBV5-6
TGTGCCAGCAGCTTGGTCGAGGCCAACTCTGGAAACACCATATATTTT
CASSLVEANSGNTIYF
>TRBD1|TRBJ1-1|TRBV19
TGTGCCAGTAGTGGGCGGACAGGTGAGAACACTGAAGCTTTCTTT
CASSGRTGENTEAFF
>-|TRBJ2-1|TRBV5-1
TGCGCCAGCAGCTTGATGGGGCAGGGAAATGAGCAGTTCTTC
CASSLMGQGNEQFF
>TRBD1|TRBJ2-7|TRBV9
TGTGCCAGCAGCCCTCGACAGGGGAGCTACGAGCAGTACTTC
CASSPRQGSYEQYF
>TRBD2|TRBJ2-1|TRBV5-4
TGTGCCAGCAGCCATTCGGGACTAGCGGGGGATGAGCAGTTCTTC
CASSHSGLAGDEQFF
>-|TRBJ1-5|TRBV15
TGTGCCACCAGCAGAGGGGGTAGCAATCAGCCCCAGCATTTT
CATSRGGSNQPQHF
>TRBD2|TRBJ2-7|TRBV10-3
TGTGCCATCAGGGGGACTATGCCCGAGCAGTACTTC
CAIRGTMPEQYF
>-|TRBJ2-7|TRBV19
TGTGCCAGTAGTGCGTCCAGGGGATCCCCCTACGAGCAGTACTTC
CASSASRGSPYEQYF
>TRBD2|TRBJ2-3|TRBV4-1
TGCGCCAGCAGCCAAGAATCGGGGCTAGCGGGGGGGCTGGATACGCAGTATTTT
CASSQESGLAGGLDTQYF
>-|TRBJ1-2|TRBV21-1
TGTGCCAGCAGCTACTCTATGGGGGGCTTTTTTTCAGGAGTGTATCGCTACACCTTC
CASSYSMGGFFSGVYRYTF
>-|TRBJ1-2|TRBV18
TGTGCCAGCTCACCAGGAGGGGAAGGCTACACCTTC
CASSPGGEGYTF
>TRBD1|TRBJ1-2|TRBV7-6
TGTGCCAGCAGCCCTTCCAGGGACAGGGGCCATGGCTACACCTTC
CASSPSRDRGHGYTF
>-|TRBJ2-3|TRBV5-1
TGCGCCAGCAGGCCCGGGACCGCCACAGATACGCAGTATTTT
CASRPGTATDTQYF
>-|TRBJ2-7|TRBV5-4
TGTGCCAGCAGCTTGGAACACTCCGAGCAGTACTTC
CASSLEHSEQYF
>-|TRBJ2-1|TRBV4-3
TGCGCCAGCAGCCAAGCGACTGTTCCCTACAATGAGCAGTTCTTC
CASSQATVPYNEQFF
>TRBD2|TRBJ2-1|TRBV7-2
TGTGCCAGCAGCCCTTTTCGGGGGGACGCCTACAATGAGCAGTTCTTC
CASSPFRGDAYNEQFF
>-|TRBJ2-7|TRBV7-8
TGTGCCAGCAGCAACTCCTGGGTCAGTTCCTACGAGCAGTACTTC
CASSNSWVSSYEQYF
>TRBD1|TRBJ2-7|TRBV28
TGTGCCAGCACGTCAGGGGGCTACGAGCAGTACTTC
CASTSGGYEQYF
>TRBD2|TRBJ2-3|TRBV6-1
TGTGCCAGCAGTGAGGGCGGGGGGGCCTCGGATACGCAGTATTTT
CASSEGGGASDTQYF
>TRBD2|TRBJ2-7|TRBV7-2
TGTGCCAGCAGCGTCCTTAGCGGGCACAGCTCCTACGAGCAGTACTTC
CASSVLSGHSSYEQYF
>TRBD1|TRBJ1-5|TRBV19
TGTGCCAGTACTTCGACAGGGGTCCGACAGCCCCAGCATTTT
CASTSTGVRQPQHF
>-|TRBJ2-1|TRBV10-1
TGCGCCAGCAGTCGGGGTTCAAGCGAGCAGTTCTTC
CASSRGSSEQFF
>TRBD2|TRBJ2-1|TRBV6-1
TGTGCCACTAGCGGGGGTCAGGTTAGGGGTGAGCAGTTCTTC
CATSGGQVRGEQFF
>TRBD1|TRBJ1-6|TRBV6-6
TGTGCCAGCAGTTACGGACAGGGCGGATCACCCCTCCACTTT
CASSYGQGGSPLHF